Each of the 11 T cell receptor beta chains below was sequenced from the same sample in a study of blood T cell repertoires in COVID-19. Clones were sequenced by immunoSEQ multiplex PCR, and TCRdb holds only the in-frame ones, with some missing. The table records about 320,000 clones, more than 70% of them present only once. The sequenced material came from peripheral blood. Source of these receptors: a woman in her forties or fifties with acute or convalescent COVID-19.

The gene calls are TRBV14 and TRBJ1-6; no clear D. The V end lost 6 bases, the J end lost 11 bases, and 11 bases lay between the germline ends. CDR3 size: 12 residues. The germline CDR1 and CDR2 sequences are SGHDN and FVKESK. The CDR3 loop is CASSFNTAPLHF. The CDR3 bases are TGTGCCAGCAGTTTTAACACAGCACCCCTCCACTTT.

The chain couples TRBV9 to TRBJ2-2; TRBD2 is a possible D gene (6 bases). Trimming left V 0 bases short and J 8 bases short, with 11 bases between. Germline assignment: CDR1 SGDLS and CDR2 YYNGEE. The CDR3 sequence is 14 residues long. DNA of the CDR3: TGTGCCAGCAGCGTAGGAGGCGGGGCGGGGGAGCTGTTTTTT. Amino acids: CASSVGGGAGELFF.

The chain recombines TRBV7-7 with TRBJ2-3, with a possible D match to TRBD1 (6 bases). The CDR3 loop spans 14 amino acids. In germline, CDR1 is SSHAT, CDR2 FNYEAQ (reference sequence). V was trimmed by 5 bases and J by 6 bases, leaving 15 bases between them. In DNA form, the CDR3 reads TGTGCCAGCAGCCCAGGGGCGGACGGGGATACGCAGTATTTT. It translates to CASSPGADGDTQYF.

The V gene is TRBV3-1 (or the pseudogene TRBV3-2), the J gene TRBJ2-3; possible D gene TRBD2, 5 bases. In germline, CDR1 is LGHDT, CDR2 YNNKEL (reference sequence). The length of the CDR3 is 14 residues. V was pared by 1 base and J by 4 bases, with 9 bases between. The CDR3 is CASSQALAPDTQYF. The CDR3 DNA reads TGTGCCAGCAGCCAAGCTCTAGCCCCAGATACGCAGTATTTT.

This sequence joins TRBV21-1 and TRBJ2-1; TRBD2 is the table's D call and was not checked against the DNA. TRBV21-1 is assigned pseudogene status. This CDR3 has 17 amino acids. CDR3 DNA sequence: TGTGCCAGCATGGGAGACAAAACCCTCCGATCTGCCCATGAGCAGTTCTTC. It codes for CASMGDKTLRSAHEQFF.

The chain has TRBV4-1 and TRBJ2-3, with a tentative D call TRBD2 (6 bases). CDR1 and CDR2 (germline): MGHRA, YSYEKL. The CDR3 is made up of 17 amino acids. V was shortened by 4 bases and J by 1 base, with 18 bases between the two germline ends. This chain's CDR3 is CASSPGRLGSGTDTQYF. The CDR3 nucleotides are TGCGCCAGCAGCCCCGGGAGACTCGGGTCCGGCACAGATACGCAGTATTTT.

CDR3 coding DNA: TGTGCCTACCAAAGAGACAGGGGGACCGGGGAGCTGTTTTTT. Protein product: CAYQRDRGTGELFF. The chain employs TRBV30 and TRBJ2-2, with 9 bases matching TRBD1. CDR3 length: 14 residues. The J segment lost 5 bases and the V segment lost 7 bases, leaving 8 bases of the junction unmatched. Germline lookup yields CDR1 GTSNPN and CDR2 SVGIG (reference sequence). Filled out from reference TRBV30 and TRBJ2-2, the complete variable domain reads SQTIHQWPATLVQPVGSPLSLECTVEGTSNPNLYWYRQAAGRGLQLLFYSVGIGQISSEVPQNLSASRPQDRQFILSSKKLLLSDSGFYLCAYQRDRGTGELFFGEGSRLTVL.

This chain links TRBV12-3 or TRBV12-4 with TRBJ1-4; no clear D gene. The V end lost 5 bases, the J end lost 11 bases, and 12 bases lay between the germline ends. The CDR3 sequence is 12 residues long. DNA of the CDR3: TGTGCCAGCAGTCTCGGCGGAGAGAAACTGTTTTTT. Protein sequence: CASSLGGEKLFF.

V is TRBV11-2 and J is TRBJ2-7; 10 bases match TRBD2. From germline, CDR1 is SGHAT and CDR2 FQNNGV. V lost 5 bases and J lost 4; bases outside the gene matches: 5. The CDR3 sequence is 14 residues long. CDR3 loop: CASSPTSGLYEQYF. The CDR3 DNA reads TGTGCCAGCAGCCCGACTAGCGGGCTGTACGAGCAGTACTTC.

The chain has TRBV5-1 and TRBJ1-6, with D uncertain. The CDR3 is made up of 14 amino acids. V gave up 0 bases and J gave up 4 bases, with 5 bases separating them. The germline V gene encodes CDR1 SGHRS and CDR2 YFSETQ. CDR3 DNA: TGCGCCAGCAGCTTGGCGGGTTATAATTCACCCCTCCACTTT. This sequence encodes CASSLAGYNSPLHF.

The chain has TRBV7-2 and TRBJ2-7; D is possibly TRBD1 (5 bases). The CDR3 is made up of 13 amino acids. The V gene's germline CDR1 is SGHTA and CDR2 FQGNSA. The V end was cut by 1 base, the J end by 4 bases, with 8 bases between. In DNA form, the CDR3 reads TGTGCCAGCAGCTTAGGACAGTTATACGAGCAGTACTTC. Translation: CASSLGQLYEQYF.